A selection of T cell receptor beta chains follows, all from one sample in a study of cytomegalovirus exposure and HLA in healthy donors. Here immunoSEQ multiplex PCR was the method, and the copy in TCRdb shows in-frame clones only, minus some. The table includes under 200,000 clones, over 60% detected once. The sequenced sample was PBMCs. The receptors shown here come from a woman aged 40 to 55 in good health and CMV-seronegative. Both conserved end residues are part of each CDR3. Fields, in order: clone size, D gene, V gene, J gene, CDR3 length, CDR3 DNA, CDR3 protein. The D gene is left open where the match is weak. A row's size may be missing; if present it is once, few, many or a size class.

.	TRBD2	TRBV10-3	TRBJ2-3	15	TGTGCCATCAGTGAGCGAGGACTAGCTACTGATACGCAGTATTTT	CAISERGLATDTQYF
.	.	TRBV12-5	TRBJ1-4	17	TGTGCTAGTGGTTTGGACAGGGCTGGCCAGGGTAATGAAAAACTGTTTTTT	CASGLDRAGQGNEKLFF
.	.	TRBV7-9	TRBJ2-1	13	TGTGCCAGCAGCTCACAGGGCCCTGGGGAGCAGTTCTTC	CASSSQGPGEQFF
.	.	TRBV11-2	TRBJ1-1	14	TGTGCCAGCAGCCCTAGGCAGATGTACACTGAAGCTTTCTTT	CASSPRQMYTEAFF
few	.	TRBV21-1	TRBJ2-3	14	TGTGCCAGCAGCCCACGGGTGAACACAGATACGCAGTATTTT	CASSPRVNTDTQYF
.	TRBD2	TRBV27	TRBJ2-1	16	TGTGCCAGCAGTTTATATGGACTAGCGCTATACAATGAGCAGTTCTTC	CASSLYGLALYNEQFF
.	.	TRBV18	TRBJ1-1	15	TGTGCCAGCTCACCTACGGCGGGGGTCACGGCTGAAGCTTTCTTT	CASSPTAGVTAEAFF
.	.	TRBV18	TRBJ1-4	13	TGTGCCAGCTCACCCCAAGGACTCCAGAGGATGTTTTTT	CASSPQGLQRMFF
.	TRBD2	TRBV27	TRBJ2-3	15	TGTGCCAGCAGTTTTGCGGGGGGGCTTCCAGATACGCAGTATTTT	CASSFAGGLPDTQYF
.	.	TRBV5-1	TRBJ1-1	14	TGCGCCAGCAGCTTGAAAAACATTAACACTGAAGCTTTCTTT	CASSLKNINTEAFF
once	.	TRBV7-9	TRBJ1-4	12	TGTTCCAGCCGACAGTGGGATGAAAAACTGTTTTTT	CSSRQWDEKLFF
.	.	TRBV6-1	TRBJ1-1	13	TGTGCCAGCAGTGTTCAGGTGAACACTGAAGCTTTCTTT	CASSVQVNTEAFF
.	TRBD1	TRBV5-6	TRBJ1-6	14	TGTGCCAGCAGCTGGGACAGGGGTCATTCACCCCTCCACTTT	CASSWDRGHSPLHF
.	TRBD1	TRBV7-6	TRBJ2-7	15	TGTGCCAGCAGCTTGACCGGGACAGGCTTCTACGAGCAGTACTTC	CASSLTGTGFYEQYF
.	TRBD1	TRBV5-4	TRBJ1-3	15	TGTGCCAGCAGCCTGACAGGGGTGACAGGAAACACCATATATTTT	CASSLTGVTGNTIYF
.	TRBD1	TRBV25-1	TRBJ1-1	14	TGTGCCAGCAGCCCGGGACAGGGTTGGACTGAAGCTTTCTTT	CASSPGQGWTEAFF
.	TRBD1	TRBV5-1	TRBJ2-2	14	TGCGCCAGCAGCTCAAACAGGGGGACCGGGGAGCTGTTTTTT	CASSSNRGTGELFF
.	TRBD1	TRBV4-2	TRBJ2-2	16	TGTGCCAGCAGCCAAGACCCCGACAGGGTGGCCGGGGAGCTGTTTTTT	CASSQDPDRVAGELFF
.	TRBD1	TRBV12-5	TRBJ1-5	18	TGTGCTAGTGGTTTGGTACGTCTAATTGTAGACAGGGATCAGCCCCAACATTTT	CASGLVRLIVDRDQPQHF
.	.	TRBV7-8	TRBJ1-1	17	TGTGCCAGCAGCTTAGCGCGGGGGGCTCGAAGGAACACTGAAGCTTTCTTT	CASSLARGARRNTEAFF
.	.	TRBV2	TRBJ1-5	13	TGTGCCAGCAAGGACCCCAGGGGTCAGCCCCAGCATTTT	CASKDPRGQPQHF
.	.	TRBV5-1	TRBJ2-3	16	TGCGCCAGCAGCTTGGGACTGATTTCTGGCACAGATACGCAGTATTTT	CASSLGLISGTDTQYF
.	.	TRBV6-1	TRBJ2-2	16	TGTGCCAGCAGTGACGGGTTACAGGGCAACACCGGGGAGCTGTTTTTT	CASSDGLQGNTGELFF
.	TRBD1	TRBV11-2	TRBJ1-1	17	TGTGCCAGCACCCAGGGACAGGCAGCGGGACTTTCCGCTGAAGCTTTCTTT	CASTQGQAAGLSAEAFF
.	TRBD1	TRBV7-8	TRBJ1-1	15	TGTGCCAGCAGCAGACGACAGGGGGGATACACTGAAGCTTTCTTT	CASSRRQGGYTEAFF
.	.	TRBV7-9	TRBJ2-3	17	TGTGCCAGCAGCTTGGCGGGCGGACCGCGCGGCACAGATACGCAGTATTTT	CASSLAGGPRGTDTQYF
.	.	TRBV12-5	TRBJ2-5	11	TGTGCTAGTGGTTTGAGCGGGACCCAGTACTTC	CASGLSGTQYF
.	TRBD2	TRBV7-6	TRBJ2-2	17	TGTGCCAGCAGCACCCCTAGCGGGGGGGCCGAAACCGGGGAGCTGTTTTTT	CASSTPSGGAETGELFF
.	.	TRBV5-1	TRBJ2-3	14	TGCGCCAGCAGCGGTAGACAAAACACAGATACGCAGTATTTT	CASSGRQNTDTQYF